This TCR beta chain was obtained from a study of early T cells in non-severe SARS-CoV-2 infection. The overall study: Bulk RNA from unsorted whole blood was sequenced; chains were unpaired. The study, taken as a whole, reports: Matching against VDJdb likely underestimated virus-specific expansions, favoring anti-spike CD8.

Individual cDNA molecules received unique molecular identifiers during library preparation. MiXCR, run by TCRdb on the 5' RACE reads, gives a single entry per CDR3 protein. The sample shows 25,000 to 30,000 distinct CDR3 sequences, about 6.6% of them seen only once. This clonotype was seen many times. Its antigen remains unidentified. This CDR3 spans 16 amino acids. The junction had 5 bases not matched to a gene; V was cut back by 7 bases and J by 3 bases. Per the germline V gene, CDR1 is SNHLY and CDR2 is FYNNEI. V gene TRBV2 combines with J gene TRBJ2-3; 15 nucleotides align to TRBD2. The sequence came from an adult who was a healthcare worker with PCR-confirmed SARS-CoV-2 infection or an uninfected control (not recorded which). This sample comprised whole blood, obtained at baseline. The CDR3 is CASTPGTSGGTDTQYF. DNA of the CDR3: TGTGCCAGCACCCCAGGGACTAGCGGGGGGACAGATACGCAGTATTTT.